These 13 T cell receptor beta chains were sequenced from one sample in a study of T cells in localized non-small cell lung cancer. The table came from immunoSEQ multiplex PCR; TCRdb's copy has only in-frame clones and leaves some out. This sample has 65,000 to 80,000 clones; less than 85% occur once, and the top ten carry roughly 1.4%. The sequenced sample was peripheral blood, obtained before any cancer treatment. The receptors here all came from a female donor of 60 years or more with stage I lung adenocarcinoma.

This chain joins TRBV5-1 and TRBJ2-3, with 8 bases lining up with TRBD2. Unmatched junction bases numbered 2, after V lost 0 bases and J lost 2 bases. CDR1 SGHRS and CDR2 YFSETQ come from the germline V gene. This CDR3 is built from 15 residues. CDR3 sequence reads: CASSLDGGATDTQYF. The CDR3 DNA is TGCGCCAGCAGCTTGGACGGGGGGGCCACAGATACGCAGTATTTT.

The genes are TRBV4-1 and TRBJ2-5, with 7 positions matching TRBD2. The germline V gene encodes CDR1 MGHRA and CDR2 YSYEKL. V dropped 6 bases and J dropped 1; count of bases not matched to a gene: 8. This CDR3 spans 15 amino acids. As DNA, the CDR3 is TGCGCCAGCAGTGCCGGGGGAGGGACCCAAGAGACCCAGTACTTC. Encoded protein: CASSAGGGTQETQYF.

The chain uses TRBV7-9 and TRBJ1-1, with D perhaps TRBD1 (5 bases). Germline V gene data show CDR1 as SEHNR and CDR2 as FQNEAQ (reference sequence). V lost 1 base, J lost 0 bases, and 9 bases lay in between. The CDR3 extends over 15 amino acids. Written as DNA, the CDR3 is TGTGCCAGCAGCTTAGGGGCAGGGATGAACACTGAAGCTTTCTTT. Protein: CASSLGAGMNTEAFF.

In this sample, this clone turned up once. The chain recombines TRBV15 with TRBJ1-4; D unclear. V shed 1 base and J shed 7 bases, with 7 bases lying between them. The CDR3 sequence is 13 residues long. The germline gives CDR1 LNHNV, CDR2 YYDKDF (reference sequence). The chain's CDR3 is CATSRGGGEKLFF. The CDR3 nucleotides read TGTGCCACCAGCAGAGGAGGAGGTGAAAAACTGTTTTTT.

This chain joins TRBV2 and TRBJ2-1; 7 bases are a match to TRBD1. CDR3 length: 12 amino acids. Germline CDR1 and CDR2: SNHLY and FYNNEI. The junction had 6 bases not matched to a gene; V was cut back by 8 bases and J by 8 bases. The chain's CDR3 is CASRNRGHEQFF. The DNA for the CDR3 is TGTGCCAGCCGGAACAGGGGCCATGAGCAGTTCTTC.

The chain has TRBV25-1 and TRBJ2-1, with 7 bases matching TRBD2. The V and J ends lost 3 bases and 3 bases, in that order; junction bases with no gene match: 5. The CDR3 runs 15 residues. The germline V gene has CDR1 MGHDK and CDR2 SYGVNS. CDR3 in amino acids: CASSDRAGVYNEQFF. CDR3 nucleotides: TGTGCCAGCAGTGACAGGGCGGGGGTCTACAATGAGCAGTTCTTC.

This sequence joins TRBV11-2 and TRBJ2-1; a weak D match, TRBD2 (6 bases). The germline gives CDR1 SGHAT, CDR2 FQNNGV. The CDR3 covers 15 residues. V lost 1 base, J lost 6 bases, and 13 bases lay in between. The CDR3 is CASSLAGSTRNEQFF. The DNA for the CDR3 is TGTGCCAGCAGCTTAGCCGGGAGTACGCGCAATGAGCAGTTCTTC.

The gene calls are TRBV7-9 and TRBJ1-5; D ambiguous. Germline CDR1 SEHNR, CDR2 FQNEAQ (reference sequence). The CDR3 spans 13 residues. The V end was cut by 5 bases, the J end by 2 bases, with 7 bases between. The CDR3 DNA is TGTGCCAGCAGCCAGCAGGGCAATCAGCCCCAGCATTTT. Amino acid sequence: CASSQQGNQPQHF. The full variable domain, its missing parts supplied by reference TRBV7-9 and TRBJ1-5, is DTGVSQNPRHKITKRGQNVTFRCDPISEHNRLYWYRQTLGQGPEFLTYFQNEAQLEKSRLLSDRFSAERPKGSFSTLEIQRTEQGDSAMYLCASSQQGNQPQHFGDGTRLSIL.

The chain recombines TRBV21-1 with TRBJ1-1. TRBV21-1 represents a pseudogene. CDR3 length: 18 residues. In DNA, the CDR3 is TGTGCCAGCAGCAAAGGTTGCCGATGGGGGGCGATGAACACTGAAGCTTTCTTT. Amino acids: CASSKGCRWGAMNTEAFF.

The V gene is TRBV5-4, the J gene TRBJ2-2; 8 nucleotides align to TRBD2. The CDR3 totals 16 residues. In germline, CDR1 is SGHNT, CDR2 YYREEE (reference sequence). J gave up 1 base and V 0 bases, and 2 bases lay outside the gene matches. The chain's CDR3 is CASSLALAGNTGELFF. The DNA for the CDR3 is TGTGCCAGCAGCTTGGCGCTAGCGGGGAACACCGGGGAGCTGTTTTTT. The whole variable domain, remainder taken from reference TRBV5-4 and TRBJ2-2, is ETGVTQSPTHLIKTRGQQVTLRCSSQSGHNTVSWYQQALGQGPQFIFQYYREEENGRGNFPPRFSGLQFPNYSSELNVNALELDDSALYLCASSLALAGNTGELFFGEGSRLTVL.

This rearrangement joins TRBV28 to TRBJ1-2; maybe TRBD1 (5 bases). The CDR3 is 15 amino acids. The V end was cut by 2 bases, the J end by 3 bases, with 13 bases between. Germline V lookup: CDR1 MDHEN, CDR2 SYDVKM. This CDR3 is CASSLMSGRDYGYTF. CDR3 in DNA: TGTGCCAGCAGTTTAATGTCAGGGAGGGACTATGGCTACACCTTC.

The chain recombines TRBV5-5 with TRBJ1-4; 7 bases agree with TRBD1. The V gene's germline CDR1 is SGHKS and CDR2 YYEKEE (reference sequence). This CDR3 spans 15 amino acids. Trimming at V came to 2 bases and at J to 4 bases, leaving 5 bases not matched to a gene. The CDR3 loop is CASSFLGGINEKLFF. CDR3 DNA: TGTGCCAGCAGCTTTTTAGGGGGCATTAATGAAAAACTGTTTTTT.

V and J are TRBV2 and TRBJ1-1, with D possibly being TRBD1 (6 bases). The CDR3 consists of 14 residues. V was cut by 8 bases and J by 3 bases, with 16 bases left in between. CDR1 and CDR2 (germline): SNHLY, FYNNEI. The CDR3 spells CASVLGAGYTEAFF. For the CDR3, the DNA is TGTGCCAGCGTCTTGGGGGCCGGGTACACTGAAGCTTTCTTT. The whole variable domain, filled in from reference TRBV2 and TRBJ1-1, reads EPEVTQTPSHQVTQMGQEVILRCVPISNHLYFYWYRQILGQKVEFLVSFYNNEISEKSEIFDDQFSVERPDGSNFTLKIRSTKLEDSAMYFCASVLGAGYTEAFFGQGTRLTVV.